This T cell receptor (beta chain) was sequenced for a study of T cells after somatic rescue of genetic block (dated by TCRdb to the early 2020s). Concerning the study at large: The study assessed how robust, over the long term, a T-cell system was when the system had developed through somatic rescue of a genetic block in T-cell development.

Turning to this clone: There is no known antigen for this receptor. No base quality information exists; no much larger clone differs at one position.

CDR1 is given as SGHAT and CDR2 as FQNNGV, both from the germline V gene. Trimming removed 5 bases from V and 0 bases from J, leaving 22 bases between the germline ends. Spanning cysteine to phenylalanine, the CDR3 consists of 18 amino acids. Just the 54-base CDR3 DNA is kept, in frame starting at base 1. The receptor library was made with the immunoSEQ multiplex PCR assay. In its TCRdb copy, this immuneACCESS table keeps in-frame sequences only and misses some clones. Where compared with another copy, unresolved V genes explain less than half of these, and the others have no known cause. The sample table contains approximately 78,000 clones; only one count was recorded for roughly 93% of them. Clones ranked in the top ten supply 2.5% to 3% of the sample.

The source material was peripheral blood mononuclear cells (PBMCs). The sequence was obtained from a man between 25 and 39 years old. This sequence uses TRBV11-2 and TRBJ1-1; no D gene call is confident. This receptor has the CDR3 CASSALSDWGALNTEAFF. At the DNA level, the sequence is TGTGCCAGCAGCGCATTATCGGATTGGGGTGCATTGAACACTGAAGCTTTCTTT.